This T cell receptor (beta chain) was recovered during a study of shared T cell receptors in the human thymus. The germline CDR1 and CDR2 sequences are SGHVS and FNYEAQ. V shed 2 bases and J shed 3 bases, with 12 bases lying between them. CDR3 size: 15 residues. TCRdb keeps only in-frame clones here, not all; method: immunoSEQ multiplex PCR. The data hold hundreds of thousands of clones, with roughly 94% observed a single time. The material sequenced was thymocytes. The V gene is TRBV7-6, the J gene TRBJ2-3; D possibly uses TRBD1 or TRBD2 (6 bases each). The clonotype comes from a human donor. The DNA of the CDR3 is TGTGCCAGCAGCTTACGGCAGGGGAGGACAGATACGCAGTATTTT. Its protein is CASSLRQGRTDTQYF.